The 14 T cell receptor beta chains listed next were all sequenced from one sample in a study of control samples from healthy donors and cancer patients. Measured with immunoSEQ multiplex PCR; TCRdb has only the in-frame clones, and not every one. The sample has about 170,000 clones; 90% to 95% are singletons. The sequencing input was blood. Source of these receptors: a woman in her thirties in good health.

Here the CDR3 DNA reads TGTGCCTGGAGACAGGGGGACTACGAGCAGTACTTC. Translating gives CAWRQGDYEQYF. The chain has TRBV30 and TRBJ2-7; 8 nucleotides agree with TRBD1. Germline-derived CDR1 and CDR2 are GTSNPN and SVGIG (reference sequence). The V and J ends lost 3 bases and 3 bases, in that order; junction bases with no gene match: 1. The CDR3 loop spans 12 amino acids. The full variable domain, completed using reference TRBV30 and TRBJ2-7, is SQTIHQWPATLVQPVGSPLSLECTVEGTSNPNLYWYRQAAGRGLQLLFYSVGIGQISSEVPQNLSASRPQDRQFILSSKKLLLSDSGFYLCAWRQGDYEQYFGPGTRLTVT.

This clone has a single count. This sequence joins TRBV5-6 and TRBJ2-3, with D possibly being TRBD1 (5 bases). Germline CDR1 and CDR2: SGHDT and YYEEEE. Trimming cost V 0 bases and J 4 bases, with 6 bases left between them. The CDR3 totals 13 residues. In nucleotides, the CDR3 is TGTGCCAGCAGCTTGGTGGGGCCAGATACGCAGTATTTT. This translates into CASSLVGPDTQYF.

V gene TRBV11-3 combines with J gene TRBJ2-1, with D maybe TRBD1 (6 bases). Trimming pared 7 bases from V and 6 bases from J, leaving 7 bases between. Germline V CDR1 and CDR2: SGHNT, YENEEA. The CDR3 is 11 residues long. CDR3 sequence: CASKQGNEQFF. CDR3 nucleotides: TGTGCCAGCAAACAGGGCAATGAGCAGTTCTTC.

V and J are TRBV6-2 or TRBV6-3 and TRBJ2-7; 9 nucleotides agree with TRBD1. Trimming took 5 bases from V and 3 from J; bases not matched to a gene: 11. The CDR3 is 16 residues long. CDR1 is MNHEY and CDR2 is SVGEGT in the germline V gene. CDR3 DNA: TGTGCCAGCAGTGCGACCGGACAGGGGAGAAACTACGAGCAGTACTTC. Amino acid sequence: CASSATGQGRNYEQYF.

This chain joins TRBV19 and TRBJ1-6; 9 bases match TRBD1. V was pared by 3 bases and J by 9 bases, with 3 bases of the junction left unmatched. The V gene's germline CDR1 is LNHDA and CDR2 SQIVND (reference sequence). This CDR3 is 14 amino acids long. The CDR3 DNA reads as TGTGCCAGTAGTATGGACAGGGGTCTTTCACCCCTCCACTTT. Translated: CASSMDRGLSPLHF.

This chain uses TRBV24-1 with TRBJ2-1; 12 positions agree with TRBD2. The germline V gene encodes CDR1 KGHDR and CDR2 SFDVKD. The CDR3 consists of 15 residues. V was clipped by 4 bases and J by 5 bases; unmatched bases: 2. CDR3 loop: CATSETSGSNNEQFF. Written as DNA, the CDR3 is TGTGCCACCAGTGAGACTAGCGGGAGTAACAATGAGCAGTTCTTC.

This clone showed up just once. This chain uses TRBV14 with TRBJ1-1, with a weak D call TRBD1 (5 bases). This CDR3 has 13 residues. In germline, CDR1 is SGHDN, CDR2 FVKESK. V lost 6 bases to trimming and J lost 1 base, with 9 bases between them. The DNA of the CDR3 is TGTGCCAGCAGTAATCAGGGGAACACTGAAGCTTTCTTT. It encodes CASSNQGNTEAFF.

DNA for the CDR3: TGTGCCAGCAGTTACTCGGTTAGCTGGGCCGGGGAGCTGTTTTTT. Translating it yields CASSYSVSWAGELFF. V usage is TRBV6-5 and J usage is TRBJ2-2; D gene uncertain. V lost 0 bases and J 6 bases, leaving 11 bases between the germline ends. Germline V gene lookup returns CDR1 MNHEY and CDR2 SVGAGI. The CDR3 is 15 residues long.

This clone has just one count. The same CDR3 also results from other DNA sequences found in this sample. The chain is built from TRBV12-3 or TRBV12-4 and TRBJ2-1, with D perhaps TRBD2 (6 bases). The CDR3 has 12 residues. The ends were cut back, 6 bases at V and 7 bases at J, with 10 bases in the middle. CDR3 loop: CASRTAGNEQFF. The CDR3 nucleotides are TGTGCCAGCAGGACCGCGGGGAATGAGCAGTTCTTC.

This clone was counted a few times. Different DNA sequences within this sample yield the same CDR3. The rearrangement uses TRBV7-9 and TRBJ2-1, with 13 bases that match TRBD2. CDR1 is SEHNR, CDR2 FQNEAQ, per germline (reference sequence). J was trimmed by 6 bases and V by 5 bases; bases with no gene match: 4. The CDR3 extends over 15 amino acids. The DNA of the CDR3 is TGTGCCAGCAGCGTAACTAGCGGGAGGGCCAATGAGCAGTTCTTC. Its translation is CASSVTSGRANEQFF.

The rearrangement uses TRBV19 and TRBJ1-5, with TRBD1 matching over 7 bases. The CDR3 extends over 16 amino acids. Germline V gene data show CDR1 as LNHDA and CDR2 as SQIVND (reference sequence). Trimming took 5 bases from V and 0 from J; bases not matched to a gene: 7. CDR3 sequence reads: CASSLETGYSNQPQHF. CDR3 DNA sequence: TGTGCCAGTAGTCTCGAGACAGGGTATAGCAATCAGCCCCAGCATTTT.

The chain links TRBV18 to TRBJ1-1, with D possibly TRBD1 on 5 matching bases. The CDR3 runs to 13 residues. V lost 1 base and J 4 bases, leaving 7 bases between the germline ends. Germline V gene lookup returns CDR1 KGHSH and CDR2 LQKENI. The CDR3 is CASSPQGTTEAFF. In DNA form, the CDR3 reads TGTGCCAGCTCACCACAGGGGACCACTGAAGCTTTCTTT.

This clone was recorded only once. The chain recombines TRBV11-2 with TRBJ1-1; TRBD1 matches at 10 bases. Germline V CDR1 and CDR2: SGHAT, FQNNGV. J gave up 3 bases and V 1 base, and 5 bases lay outside the gene matches. The CDR3 sequence is 16 residues long. DNA of the CDR3: TGTGCCAGCAGCTTAGGACGACAGGGGGCGGACACTGAAGCTTTCTTT. Its protein is CASSLGRQGADTEAFF.

The chain joins TRBV19 to TRBJ2-7; 12 bases line up with TRBD1. The CDR3 covers 17 residues. Germline V gene data show CDR1 as LNHDA and CDR2 as SQIVND (reference sequence). The J segment lost 5 bases and the V segment lost 5 bases, leaving 13 bases of the junction unmatched. CDR3 bases: TGTGCCAGTAGTCACCTACCGGGACAGGGGGCTCGGAACGAGCAGTACTTC. Translated: CASSHLPGQGARNEQYF.